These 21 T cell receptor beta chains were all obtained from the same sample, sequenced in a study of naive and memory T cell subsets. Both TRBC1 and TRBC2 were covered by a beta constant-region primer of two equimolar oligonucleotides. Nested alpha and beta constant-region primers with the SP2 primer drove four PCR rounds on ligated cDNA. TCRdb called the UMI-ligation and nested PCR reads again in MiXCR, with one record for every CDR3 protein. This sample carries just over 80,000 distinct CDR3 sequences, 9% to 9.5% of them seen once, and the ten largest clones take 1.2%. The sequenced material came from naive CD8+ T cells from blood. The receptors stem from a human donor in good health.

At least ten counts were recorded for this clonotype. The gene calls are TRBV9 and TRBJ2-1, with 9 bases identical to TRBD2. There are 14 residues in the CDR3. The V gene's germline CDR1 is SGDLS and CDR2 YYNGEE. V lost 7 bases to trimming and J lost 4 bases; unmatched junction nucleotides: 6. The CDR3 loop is CASAASGMYNEQFF. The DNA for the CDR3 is TGTGCCAGCGCGGCTAGCGGGATGTACAATGAGCAGTTCTTC.

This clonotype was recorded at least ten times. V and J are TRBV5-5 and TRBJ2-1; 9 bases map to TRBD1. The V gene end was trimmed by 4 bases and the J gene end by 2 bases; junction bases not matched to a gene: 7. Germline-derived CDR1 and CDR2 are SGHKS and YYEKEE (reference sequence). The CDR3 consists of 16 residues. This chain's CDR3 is CASSADRGSPYNEQFF. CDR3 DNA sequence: TGTGCCAGCAGCGCCGACAGGGGGTCTCCCTACAATGAGCAGTTCTTC.

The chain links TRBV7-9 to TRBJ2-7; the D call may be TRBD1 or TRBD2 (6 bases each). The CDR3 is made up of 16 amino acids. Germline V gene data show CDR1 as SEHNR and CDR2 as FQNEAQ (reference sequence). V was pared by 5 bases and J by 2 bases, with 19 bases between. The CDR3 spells CASSGGVQGGPYEQYF. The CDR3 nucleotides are TGTGCCAGCAGCGGAGGGGTACAGGGAGGACCCTACGAGCAGTACTTC.

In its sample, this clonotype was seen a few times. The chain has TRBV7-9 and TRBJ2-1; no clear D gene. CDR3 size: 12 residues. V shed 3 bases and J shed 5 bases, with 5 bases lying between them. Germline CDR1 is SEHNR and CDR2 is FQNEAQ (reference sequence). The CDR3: CASSFENNEQFF. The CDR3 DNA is TGTGCCAGCAGCTTTGAAAACAATGAGCAGTTCTTC. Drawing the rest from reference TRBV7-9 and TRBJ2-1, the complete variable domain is DTGVSQNPRHKITKRGQNVTFRCDPISEHNRLYWYRQTLGQGPEFLTYFQNEAQLEKSRLLSDRFSAERPKGSFSTLEIQRTEQGDSAMYLCASSFENNEQFFGPGTRLTVL.

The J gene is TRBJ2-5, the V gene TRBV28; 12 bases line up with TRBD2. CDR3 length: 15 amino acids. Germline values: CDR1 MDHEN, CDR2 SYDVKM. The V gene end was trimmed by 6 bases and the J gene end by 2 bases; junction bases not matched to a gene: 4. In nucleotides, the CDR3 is TGTGCCAGCAGCGGACTAGCGGGGCTTCAAGAGACCCAGTACTTC. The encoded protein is CASSGLAGLQETQYF.

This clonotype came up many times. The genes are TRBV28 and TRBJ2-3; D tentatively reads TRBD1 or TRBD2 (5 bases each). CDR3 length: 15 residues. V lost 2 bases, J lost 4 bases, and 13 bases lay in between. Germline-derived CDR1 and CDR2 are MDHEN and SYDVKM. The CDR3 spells CASSLGDADPDTQYF. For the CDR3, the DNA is TGTGCCAGCAGTTTAGGGGACGCAGACCCAGATACGCAGTATTTT.

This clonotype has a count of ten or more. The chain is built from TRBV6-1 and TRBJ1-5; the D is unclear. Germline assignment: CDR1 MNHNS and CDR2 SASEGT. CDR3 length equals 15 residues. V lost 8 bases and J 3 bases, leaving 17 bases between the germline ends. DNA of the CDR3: TGTGCCAGCGCTCGAGTTGGGAGCTTCAATCAGCCCCAGCATTTT. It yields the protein CASARVGSFNQPQHF.

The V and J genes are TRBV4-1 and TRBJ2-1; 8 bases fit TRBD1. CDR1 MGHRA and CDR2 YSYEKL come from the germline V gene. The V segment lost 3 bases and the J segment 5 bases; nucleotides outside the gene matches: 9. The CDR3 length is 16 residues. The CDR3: CASSHPRDRMNNEQFF. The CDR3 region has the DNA TGCGCCAGCAGCCACCCCCGGGACAGGATGAACAATGAGCAGTTCTTC.

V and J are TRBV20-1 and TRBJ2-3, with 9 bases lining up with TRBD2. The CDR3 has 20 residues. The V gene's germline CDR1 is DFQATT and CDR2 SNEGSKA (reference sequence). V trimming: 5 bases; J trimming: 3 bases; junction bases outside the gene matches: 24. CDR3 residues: CSAPRARRGVGTSKTDTQYF. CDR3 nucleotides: TGCAGTGCTCCCCGGGCCCGCAGGGGAGTTGGGACTAGCAAAACAGATACGCAGTATTTT.

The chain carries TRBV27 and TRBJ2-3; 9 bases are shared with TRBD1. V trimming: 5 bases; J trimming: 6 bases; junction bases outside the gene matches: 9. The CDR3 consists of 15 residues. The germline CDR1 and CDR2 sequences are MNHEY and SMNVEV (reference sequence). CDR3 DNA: TGTGCCAGCAGTCGAGGACAGGGGTTGTTGGATACGCAGTATTTT. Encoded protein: CASSRGQGLLDTQYF.

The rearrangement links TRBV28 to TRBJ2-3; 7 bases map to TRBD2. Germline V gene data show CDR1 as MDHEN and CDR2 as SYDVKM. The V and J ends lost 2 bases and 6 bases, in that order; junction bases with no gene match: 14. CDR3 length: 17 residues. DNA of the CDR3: TGTGCCAGCAGTTTAAGGGAGCTAGCGGTCCTAGGGGATACGCAGTATTTT. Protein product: CASSLRELAVLGDTQYF.

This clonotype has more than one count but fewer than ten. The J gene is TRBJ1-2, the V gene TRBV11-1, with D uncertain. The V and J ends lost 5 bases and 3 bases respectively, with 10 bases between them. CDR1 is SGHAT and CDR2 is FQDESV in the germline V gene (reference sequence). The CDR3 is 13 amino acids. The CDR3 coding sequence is TGTGCCAGCAGCCCACGTTACGACTATGGCTACACCTTC. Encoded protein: CASSPRYDYGYTF. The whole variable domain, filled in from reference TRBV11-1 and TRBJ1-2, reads EAEVAQSPRYKITEKSQAVAFWCDPISGHATLYWYRQILGQGPELLVQFQDESVVDDSQLPKDRFSAERLKGVDSTLKIQPAELGDSAMYLCASSPRYDYGYTFGSGTRLTVV.

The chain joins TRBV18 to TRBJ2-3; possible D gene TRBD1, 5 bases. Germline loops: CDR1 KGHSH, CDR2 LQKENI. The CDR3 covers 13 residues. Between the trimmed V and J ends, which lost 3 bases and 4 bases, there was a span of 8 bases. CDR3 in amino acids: CASSPPRADTQYF. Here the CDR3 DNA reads TGTGCCAGCTCACCTCCCAGGGCAGATACGCAGTATTTT.

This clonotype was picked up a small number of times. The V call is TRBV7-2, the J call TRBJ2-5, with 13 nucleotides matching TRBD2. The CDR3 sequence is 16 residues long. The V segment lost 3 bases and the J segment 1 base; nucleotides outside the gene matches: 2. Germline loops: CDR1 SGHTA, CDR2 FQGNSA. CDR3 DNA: TGTGCCAGCAGCTTCCGGACTAGCGGGGGCCAAGAGACCCAGTACTTC. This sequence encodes CASSFRTSGGQETQYF.

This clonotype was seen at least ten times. In DNA form, the CDR3 reads TGCAGTGCTAGAAGTAGATTGGGACTCTACGAGCAGTACTTC. Protein sequence: CSARSRLGLYEQYF. The chain is built from TRBV20-1 and TRBJ2-7; TRBD2 might be the D (6 bases). The germline gives CDR1 DFQATT, CDR2 SNEGSKA (reference sequence). V dropped 2 bases and J dropped 3 bases, with 14 bases sitting between them. The CDR3 contains 14 residues.

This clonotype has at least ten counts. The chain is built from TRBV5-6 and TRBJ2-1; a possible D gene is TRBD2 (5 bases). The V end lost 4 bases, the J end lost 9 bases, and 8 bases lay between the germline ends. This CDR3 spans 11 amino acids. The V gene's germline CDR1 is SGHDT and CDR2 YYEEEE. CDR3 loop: CASSISVEQFF. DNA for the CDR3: TGTGCCAGCAGCATTAGCGTTGAGCAGTTCTTC.

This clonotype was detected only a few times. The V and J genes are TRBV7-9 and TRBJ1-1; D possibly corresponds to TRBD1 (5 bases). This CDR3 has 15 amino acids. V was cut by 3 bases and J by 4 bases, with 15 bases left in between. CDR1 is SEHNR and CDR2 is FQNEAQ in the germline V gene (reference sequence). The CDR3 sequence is CASSFLPAGGTEAFF. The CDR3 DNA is TGTGCCAGCAGCTTTTTACCCGCGGGGGGCACTGAAGCTTTCTTT.

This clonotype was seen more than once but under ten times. Here the CDR3 reads CSAPTFRTRPQETQYF. DNA for the CDR3: TGCAGTGCTCCTACCTTTAGAACTAGACCCCAAGAGACCCAGTACTTC. The J gene is TRBJ2-5, the V gene TRBV20-1, with D possibly matching TRBD2 (5 bases). Per germline, CDR1 DFQATT and CDR2 SNEGSKA (reference sequence). This CDR3 has 16 amino acids. Trimming stripped 5 bases from V and 1 base from J, with 20 bases between.

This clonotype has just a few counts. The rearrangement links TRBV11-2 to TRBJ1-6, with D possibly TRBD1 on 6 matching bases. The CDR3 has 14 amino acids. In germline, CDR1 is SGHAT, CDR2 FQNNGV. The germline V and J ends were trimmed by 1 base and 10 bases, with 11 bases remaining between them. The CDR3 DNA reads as TGTGCCAGCAGCTTAGGTACAGGGTCCTCACCCCTCCACTTT. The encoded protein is CASSLGTGSSPLHF.

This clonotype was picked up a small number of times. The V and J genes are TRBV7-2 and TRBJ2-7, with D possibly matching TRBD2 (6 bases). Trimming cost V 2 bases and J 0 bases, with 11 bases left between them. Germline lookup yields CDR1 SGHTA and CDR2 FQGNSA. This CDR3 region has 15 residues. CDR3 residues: CASSLRDSHSYEQYF. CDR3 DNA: TGTGCCAGCAGCTTAAGGGACTCCCACTCCTACGAGCAGTACTTC.

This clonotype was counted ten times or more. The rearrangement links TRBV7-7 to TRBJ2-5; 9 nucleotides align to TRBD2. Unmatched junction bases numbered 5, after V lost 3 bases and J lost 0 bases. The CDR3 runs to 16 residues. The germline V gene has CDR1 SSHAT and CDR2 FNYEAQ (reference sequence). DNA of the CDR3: TGTGCCAGCAGCTTTGGGGTAGCGGGAGACCAAGAGACCCAGTACTTC. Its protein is CASSFGVAGDQETQYF. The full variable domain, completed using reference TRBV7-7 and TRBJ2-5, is GAGVSQSPRYKVTKRGQDVTLRCDPISSHATLYWYQQALGQGPEFLTYFNYEAQPDKSGLPSDRFSAERPEGSISTLTIQRTEQRDSAMYRCASSFGVAGDQETQYFGPGTRLLVL.